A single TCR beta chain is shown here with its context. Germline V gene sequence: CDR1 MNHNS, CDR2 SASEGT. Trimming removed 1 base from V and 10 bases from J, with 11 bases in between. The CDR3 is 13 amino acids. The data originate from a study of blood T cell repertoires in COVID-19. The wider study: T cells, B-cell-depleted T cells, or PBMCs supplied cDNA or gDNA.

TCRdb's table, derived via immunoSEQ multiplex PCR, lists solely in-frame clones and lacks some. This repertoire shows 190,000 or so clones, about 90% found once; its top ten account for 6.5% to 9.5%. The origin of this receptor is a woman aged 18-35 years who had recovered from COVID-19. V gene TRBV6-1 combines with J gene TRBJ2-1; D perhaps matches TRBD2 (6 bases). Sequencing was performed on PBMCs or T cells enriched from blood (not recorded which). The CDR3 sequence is CASSEVGGPEQFF. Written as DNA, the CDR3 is TGTGCCAGCAGTGAAGTGGGGGGACCAGAGCAGTTCTTC.